Reported below is one T cell receptor (beta chain). Its antigen is not identified. This entry is derived from a study of T cells in tumors after PD-1 blockade. Study-wide results and limits: Blood contained about 40% of the tumor's TCR clonotypes.

CDR3 length: 17 residues. The germline V gene encodes CDR1 SGHDN and CDR2 FVKESK. V lost 0 bases to trimming and J lost 2 bases, with 14 bases between them. Input was roughly 550 ng to 6,500 ng of genomic DNA from tumor or blood. The protocol was immunoSEQ multiplex PCR, while the TCRdb copy is restricted to in-frame clones and leaves out a portion. The data show about 48,000 clones, about 85% seen once. Sample: PBMCs, taken before anti-PD-1 treatment. The V and J genes are TRBV14 and TRBJ1-3; D uncertain. The clonotype was recovered from a human donor with basal cell carcinoma. The CDR3 protein is CASSQEGWAFTGNTIYF. In nucleotides, the CDR3 is TGTGCCAGCAGCCAAGAAGGCTGGGCCTTTACTGGAAACACCATATATTTT. Filled out from reference TRBV14 and TRBJ1-3, the complete variable domain reads EAGVTQFPSHSVIEKGQTVTLRCDPISGHDNLYWYRRVMGKEIKFLLHFVKESKQDESGMPNNRFLAERTGGTYSTLKVQPAELEDSGVYFCASSQEGWAFTGNTIYFGEGSWLTVV.